This entry describes one TCR beta chain. The data were taken from a study of control samples from healthy donors and cancer patients. The CDR3 has 14 amino acids. V gave up 0 bases and J gave up 7 bases; unmatched junction bases: 4. In germline, CDR1 is LNHDA, CDR2 SQIVND (reference sequence). Profiling relied on immunoSEQ multiplex PCR, and the TCRdb table lists in-frame clones only, not all of them. There are 95,000 to 130,000 clones in the sample; approximately 93% occur only once, and roughly 2.7% lies in the top ten. The receptor was isolated from a man aged 30 to 45 in good health. Sequencing was performed on blood. The chain is built from TRBV19 and TRBJ1-1; 8 bases align to TRBD1. CDR3 sequence: CASSIDTDRGEAFF. The CDR3 DNA reads TGTGCCAGTAGTATAGATACCGACAGGGGTGAAGCTTTCTTT.